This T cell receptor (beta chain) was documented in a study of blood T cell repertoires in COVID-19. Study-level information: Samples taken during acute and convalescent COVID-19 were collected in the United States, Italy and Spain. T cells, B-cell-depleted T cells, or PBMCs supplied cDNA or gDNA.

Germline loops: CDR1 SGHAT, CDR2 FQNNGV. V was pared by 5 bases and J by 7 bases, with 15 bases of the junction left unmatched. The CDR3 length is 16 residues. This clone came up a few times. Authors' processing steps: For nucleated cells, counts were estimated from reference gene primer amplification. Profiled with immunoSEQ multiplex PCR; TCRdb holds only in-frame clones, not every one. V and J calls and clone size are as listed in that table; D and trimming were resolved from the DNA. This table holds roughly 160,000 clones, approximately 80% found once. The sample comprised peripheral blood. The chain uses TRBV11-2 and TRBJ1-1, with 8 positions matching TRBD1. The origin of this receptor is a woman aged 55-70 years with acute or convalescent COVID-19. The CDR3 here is CASSTSRTGRYSEAFF. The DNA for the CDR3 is TGTGCCAGCAGCACTTCACGGACAGGGCGGTATAGTGAAGCTTTCTTT.